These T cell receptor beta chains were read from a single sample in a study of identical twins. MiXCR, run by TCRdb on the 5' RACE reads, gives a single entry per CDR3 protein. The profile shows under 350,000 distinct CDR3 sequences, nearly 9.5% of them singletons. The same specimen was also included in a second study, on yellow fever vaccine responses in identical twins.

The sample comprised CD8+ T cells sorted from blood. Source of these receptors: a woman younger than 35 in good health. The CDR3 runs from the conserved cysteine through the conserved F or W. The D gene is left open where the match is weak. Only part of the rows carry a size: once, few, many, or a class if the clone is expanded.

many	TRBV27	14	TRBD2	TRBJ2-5	CASMTAGGQETQYF	TGTGCCAGCATGACAGCGGGGGGGCAAGAGACCCAGTACTTC
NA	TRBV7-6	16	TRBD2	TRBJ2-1	CASSLETSAIYNEQFF	TGTGCCAGCAGCTTAGAGACTAGCGCGATTTACAATGAGCAGTTCTTC
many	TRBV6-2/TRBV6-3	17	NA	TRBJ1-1	CASSYERGTGRRPEAFF	TGTGCCAGCAGTTACGAGAGGGGTACAGGGAGGCGCCCTGAAGCTTTCTTT
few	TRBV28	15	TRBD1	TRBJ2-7	CASSPWTGPSYEQYF	TGTGCCAGCAGTCCGTGGACAGGGCCTTCCTACGAGCAGTACTTC
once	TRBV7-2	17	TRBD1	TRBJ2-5	CASSFPARDRGQETQYF	TGTGCCAGCAGCTTCCCAGCCCGGGACAGGGGTCAAGAGACCCAGTACTTC
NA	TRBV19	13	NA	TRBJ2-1	CASLGGTYNEQFF	TGTGCCAGCCTAGGAGGGACCTACAATGAGCAGTTCTTC
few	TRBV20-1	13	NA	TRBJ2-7	CSARDIDSYEQYF	TGCAGTGCTAGGGACATCGACTCCTACGAGCAGTACTTC
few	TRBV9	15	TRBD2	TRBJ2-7	CASSVGAGYSYEQYF	TGTGCCAGCAGCGTAGGAGCGGGGTACTCCTACGAGCAGTACTTC
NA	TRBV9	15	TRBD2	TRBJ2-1	CASSTRLAGSHEQFF	TGTGCCAGCAGCACCCGACTAGCGGGTAGCCATGAGCAGTTCTTC
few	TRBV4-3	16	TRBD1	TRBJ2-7	CASSQDGQGPSYEQYF	TGCGCCAGCAGCCAAGATGGACAGGGCCCTTCCTACGAGCAGTACTTC
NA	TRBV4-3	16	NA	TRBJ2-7	CASSQDPQGLGYEQYF	TGCGCCAGCAGCCAAGATCCGCAGGGCTTAGGCTACGAGCAGTACTTC
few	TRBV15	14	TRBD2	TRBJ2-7	CATSLLAGVGEQYF	TGTGCCACCAGCCTTCTAGCGGGAGTTGGCGAGCAGTACTTC
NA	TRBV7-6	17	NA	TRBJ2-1	CASSLVGDLNSYNEQFF	TGTGCCAGCAGCTTAGTTGGCGACCTAAACTCCTACAATGAGCAGTTCTTC
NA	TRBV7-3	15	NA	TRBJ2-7	CASSLRRGPIYEQYF	TGTGCCAGCAGCTTAAGGAGGGGGCCAATCTACGAGCAGTACTTC
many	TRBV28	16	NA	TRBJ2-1	CASSAIEGGVSNEQFF	TGTGCCAGCAGTGCTATAGAAGGGGGAGTAAGTAATGAGCAGTTCTTC
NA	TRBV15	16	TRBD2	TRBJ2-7	CATSRVASGTPYEQYF	TGTGCCACCAGCAGAGTAGCCAGCGGGACCCCCTACGAGCAGTACTTC
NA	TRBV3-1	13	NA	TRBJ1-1	CASSRGMNTEAFF	TGTGCCAGCAGCCGGGGAATGAACACTGAAGCTTTCTTT
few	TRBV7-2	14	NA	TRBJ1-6	CASSPRVNNSPLHF	TGTGCCAGCAGCCCAAGGGTCAACAATTCACCCCTCCACTTT
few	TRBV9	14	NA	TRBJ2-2	CASSVAGVTGELFF	TGTGCCAGCAGCGTAGCAGGGGTCACCGGGGAGCTGTTTTTT
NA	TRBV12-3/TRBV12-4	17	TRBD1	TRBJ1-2	CASSLGSTGRAHHGYTF	TGTGCCAGCAGTTTAGGATCGACAGGGAGAGCTCATCATGGCTACACCTTC
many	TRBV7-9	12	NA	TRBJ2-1	CASSLGLGEQFF	TGTGCCAGCAGCTTAGGTCTGGGTGAGCAGTTCTTC
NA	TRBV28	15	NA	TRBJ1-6	CASSDRDMDNSPLHF	TGTGCCAGCAGTGACCGGGACATGGACAATTCACCCCTCCACTTT
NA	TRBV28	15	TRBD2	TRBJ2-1	CASRTGTTLRNEQFF	TGTGCCAGCAGGACCGGGACTACCCTCCGGAATGAGCAGTTCTTC
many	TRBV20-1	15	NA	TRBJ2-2	CSARLGLAYAGELFF	TGCAGTGCTAGACTGGGACTCGCTTACGCCGGGGAGCTGTTTTTT
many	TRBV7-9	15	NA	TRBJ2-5	CASSPPRRTKETQYF	TGTGCCAGCAGCCCACCTAGACGGACAAAAGAGACCCAGTACTTC
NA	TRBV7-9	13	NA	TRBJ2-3	CASSFGSTDTQYF	TGTGCCAGCAGCTTTGGGAGCACAGATACGCAGTATTTT
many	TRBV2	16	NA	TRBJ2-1	CASSEAPGIADNEQFF	TGTGCCAGCAGTGAAGCTCCCGGCATTGCGGACAATGAGCAGTTCTTC
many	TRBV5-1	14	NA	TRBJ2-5	CASSLAQAPWDQYF	TGCGCCAGCAGCTTGGCACAGGCCCCATGGGACCAGTACTTC
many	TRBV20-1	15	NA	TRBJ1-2	CSARGSGGADYGYTF	TGCAGTGCTAGAGGCTCGGGAGGGGCGGACTATGGCTACACCTTC
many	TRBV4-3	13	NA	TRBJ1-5	CASSQDRGQPQHF	TGCGCCAGCAGCCAAGATCGCGGTCAGCCCCAGCATTTT
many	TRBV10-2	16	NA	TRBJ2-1	CASSESGEPLYNEQFF	TGCGCCAGCAGTGAGTCGGGGGAACCATTGTACAATGAGCAGTTCTTC
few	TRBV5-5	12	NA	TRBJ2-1	CASTYLGDEQFF	TGTGCCAGCACATACCTGGGGGATGAGCAGTTCTTC
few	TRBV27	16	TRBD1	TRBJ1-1	CASSTNQDRGGTEAFF	TGTGCCAGCAGTACAAACCAAGACAGGGGCGGAACTGAAGCTTTCTTT
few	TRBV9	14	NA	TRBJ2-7	CASSVAGPGDEQYF	TGTGCCAGCAGCGTAGCGGGTCCGGGCGACGAGCAGTACTTC
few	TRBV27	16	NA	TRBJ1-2	CASSPEGNRVGYGYTF	TGTGCCAGCAGTCCCGAAGGGAACAGGGTGGGCTATGGCTACACCTTC
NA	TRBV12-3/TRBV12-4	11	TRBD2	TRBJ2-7	CASGGVYEQYF	TGTGCCAGCGGGGGGGTCTACGAGCAGTACTTC
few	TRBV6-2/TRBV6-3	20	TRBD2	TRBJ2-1	CASSWRTGTSGGRSYNEQFF	TGTGCCAGCAGTTGGCGAACCGGGACTAGCGGGGGACGCTCCTACAATGAGCAGTTCTTC
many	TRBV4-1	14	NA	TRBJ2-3	CASSLRMGADTQYF	TGCGCCAGCAGCCTAAGAATGGGAGCAGATACGCAGTATTTT
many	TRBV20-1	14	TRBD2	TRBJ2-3	CSAQKRGEADTQYF	TGCAGTGCTCAGAAGCGGGGTGAAGCAGATACGCAGTATTTT